One and the same sample provided the 22 T cell receptor beta chains below, sequenced in a study of shared clonotypes between healthy human individuals. Produced via immunoSEQ multiplex PCR; TCRdb's table is partial and in-frame only. The sample carries 550,000 to 750,000 clones, around 95% recorded once. CD8 cells regarded as naive lacked CD45RO, were positively chosen for CCR7, and omitted terminally differentiated effector memory CD45RA+ cells. The sample taken for sequencing was naive CD8+ T cells sorted from blood. Receptor source: a woman aged 25-40 years in good health.

The genes are TRBV27 and TRBJ2-7, with D possibly matching TRBD1 (5 bases). Germline CDR1 is MNHEY and CDR2 is SMNVEV (reference sequence). The CDR3 consists of 16 residues. Deletions cut 6 bases from V and 1 base from J, with 19 bases between. The CDR3 region has the DNA TGTGCCAGCAGCCCAGCCTTAGGGGAAACGTCCTACGAGCAGTACTTC. It encodes CASSPALGETSYEQYF.

The chain is built from TRBV28 and TRBJ2-1; D remains ambiguous. The V gene lost 3 bases and the J gene lost 6 bases, with 9 bases spanning the gap. Looked up from germline, CDR1 is MDHEN and CDR2 is SYDVKM. CDR3 length: 13 residues. The DNA of the CDR3 is TGTGCCAGCAGTTTTGGGCAGGTCAATGAGCAGTTCTTC. This gives the protein CASSFGQVNEQFF.

The chain uses TRBV6-4 and TRBJ2-7; no reliable D call. CDR3 length: 14 residues. Germline V gene lookup returns CDR1 MRHNA and CDR2 SNTAGT. Trimming took 0 bases from V and 5 from J, leaving 11 bases between them. CDR3 region: CASSDSWPSDEQYF. Written as DNA, the CDR3 is TGTGCCAGCAGTGACTCCTGGCCCTCTGACGAGCAGTACTTC.

The rearrangement uses TRBV29-1 and TRBJ1-2; D not certain. The germline V gene encodes CDR1 SQVTM and CDR2 ANQGSEA. The V gene lost 7 bases and the J gene lost 4 bases, with 10 bases spanning the gap. The CDR3 length is 11 residues. The CDR3 nucleotides are TGCAGCGCTGCAGATAGCTATGGCTACACCTTC. Translation: CSAADSYGYTF. Complete variable domain (other parts from reference TRBV29-1 and TRBJ1-2): SAVISQKPSRDICQRGTSLTIQCQVDSQVTMMFWYRQQPGQSLTLIATANQGSEATYESGFVIDKFPISRPNLTFSTLTVSNMSPEDSSIYLCSAADSYGYTFGSGTRLTVV.

This chain connects TRBV7-6 to TRBJ1-5, with 9 bases lining up with TRBD1. Germline-derived CDR1 and CDR2 are SGHVS and FNYEAQ. This CDR3 is 14 amino acids long. The trim removed 1 base at V and 6 bases at J, leaving 1 base unmatched. The CDR3 region is CASSLETGGQPQHF. The CDR3 region has the DNA TGTGCCAGCAGCTTAGAGACAGGGGGTCAGCCCCAGCATTTT.

This chain uses TRBV5-6 with TRBJ2-1; 8 bases agree with TRBD2. The V and J ends lost 0 bases and 6 bases, in that order; junction bases with no gene match: 2. CDR3 length equals 14 residues. Germline CDR1 SGHDT, CDR2 YYEEEE. The CDR3 DNA sequence: TGTGCCAGCAGCTTGGGCAGCGGGGGCAATGAGCAGTTCTTC. Translated, it gives CASSLGSGGNEQFF. Variable domain in full (rest from reference TRBV5-6 and TRBJ2-1): DAGVTQSPTHLIKTRGQQVTLRCSPKSGHDTVSWYQQALGQGPQFIFQYYEEEERQRGNFPDRFSGHQFPNYSSELNVNALLLGDSALYLCASSLGSGGNEQFFGPGTRLTVL.

This clone was detected only once. The chain is built from TRBV6-6 and TRBJ1-5; the match to TRBD1 covers 7 bases. The CDR3 sequence is 14 residues long. In germline, CDR1 is MNHNY, CDR2 SVGAGI (reference sequence). V shed 7 bases and J 4 bases; nucleotides not matched to a gene: 7. The CDR3 region is CASTVDRRNQPQHF. CDR3 nucleotides: TGTGCCAGCACCGTGGACAGGCGTAATCAGCCCCAGCATTTT.

This chain connects TRBV15 to TRBJ1-1; TRBD1 might be the D (5 bases). Germline loops: CDR1 LNHNV, CDR2 YYDKDF (reference sequence). CDR3 length equals 18 residues. The V end was cut by 0 bases, the J end by 4 bases, with 21 bases between. This CDR3 reads CATSRDFGFGHKGTEAFF. The CDR3 DNA follows: TGTGCCACCAGCAGAGACTTTGGGTTTGGACACAAAGGCACTGAAGCTTTCTTT. Looking up the rest from reference TRBV15 and TRBJ1-1 gives the full variable domain: DAMVIQNPRYQVTQFGKPVTLSCSQTLNHNVMYWYQQKSSQAPKLLFHYYDKDFNNEADTPDNFQSRRPNTSFCFLDIRSPGLGDTAMYLCATSRDFGFGHKGTEAFFGQGTRLTVV.

The chain has TRBV19 and TRBJ2-1; no clear D. The CDR3 spans 16 residues. Germline V gene data show CDR1 as LNHDA and CDR2 as SQIVND (reference sequence). Trimming took off 4 bases at V and 0 bases at J, with 13 bases between the two ends. CDR3 sequence (DNA): TGTGCCAGTAGTAACCAGTGGCAGCGCTCCTACAATGAGCAGTTCTTC. Protein: CASSNQWQRSYNEQFF. Supplemented by reference TRBV19 and TRBJ2-1, the full variable domain reads DGGITQSPKYLFRKEGQNVTLSCEQNLNHDAMYWYRQDPGQGLRLIYYSQIVNDFQKGDIAEGYSVSREKKESFPLTVTSAQKNPTAFYLCASSNQWQRSYNEQFFGPGTRLTVL.

A note on this clone: Relative to the germline gene, one junction end is altered; a read error may explain this. The CDR3 spells CASSLRDYSSEQYF. The DNA for the CDR3 is TGTGCCAGCAGCTTACGTGACTACTCCTCCGAGCAGTACTTC. The chain carries TRBV7-9 and TRBJ2-7; D is possibly TRBD2 (5 bases). CDR3 length: 14 residues. Per germline, CDR1 SEHNR and CDR2 FQNEAQ (reference sequence).

The chain links TRBV4-2 to TRBJ1-6; 8 bases agree with TRBD1. The CDR3 consists of 18 residues. Germline CDR1 is LGHNA and CDR2 is YNFKEQ. With V trimmed by 0 bases and J by 3 bases, 7 bases remained unmatched. CDR3 region: CASSQDLAGGHYNSPLHF. The DNA for the CDR3 is TGTGCCAGCAGCCAAGATCTGGCAGGGGGCCACTATAATTCACCCCTCCACTTT.

This clone appeared a single time. The chain is built from TRBV4-1 and TRBJ2-7; D possibly corresponds to TRBD1 (6 bases). CDR3 length: 14 amino acids. Germline CDR1 reads MGHRA; CDR2 reads YSYEKL. Trimming removed 1 base from V and 3 bases from J, with 10 bases in between. The CDR3 DNA is TGCGCCAGCAGCCAAGGACAGGCAAACTACGAGCAGTACTTC. It yields the protein CASSQGQANYEQYF.

This clone was recorded only once. The V gene is TRBV28, the J gene TRBJ1-1, with 7 bases identical to TRBD1. Germline V gene data show CDR1 as MDHEN and CDR2 as SYDVKM. This CDR3 contains 14 residues. Losses at the gene ends were 4 bases for V and 1 base for J; bases not matched to a gene: 3. The DNA for the CDR3 is TGTGCCAGCAGTTCGACAGGGTCGAACACTGAAGCTTTCTTT. It is translated as CASSSTGSNTEAFF.

The V call is TRBV9, the J call TRBJ2-7; D is possibly TRBD2 (7 bases). Germline loops: CDR1 SGDLS, CDR2 YYNGEE. The CDR3 spans 15 residues. The V gene lost 2 bases and the J gene lost 5 bases, with 17 bases spanning the gap. The CDR3 coding sequence is TGTGCCAGCAGCGTGGCGGGGGCTAGTATCAACGAGCAGTACTTC. It specifies CASSVAGASINEQYF.

V usage is TRBV7-9 and J usage is TRBJ2-2; 7 bases map to TRBD2. The CDR3 extends over 17 amino acids. V dropped 3 bases and J dropped 5; count of bases not matched to a gene: 12. CDR1 is SEHNR, CDR2 FQNEAQ, per germline (reference sequence). This CDR3 reads CASSFRLAGAGTGELFF. CDR3 DNA sequence: TGTGCCAGCAGCTTTCGGTTGGCGGGAGCAGGAACCGGGGAGCTGTTTTTT. Complete variable domain (other parts from reference TRBV7-9 and TRBJ2-2): DTGVSQNPRHKITKRGQNVTFRCDPISEHNRLYWYRQTLGQGPEFLTYFQNEAQLEKSRLLSDRFSAERPKGSFSTLEIQRTEQGDSAMYLCASSFRLAGAGTGELFFGEGSRLTVL.

This clone was seen a few times. The chain uses TRBV9 and TRBJ1-1; possible D gene TRBD1, 6 bases. CDR1 is SGDLS and CDR2 is YYNGEE in the germline V gene. The CDR3 runs 12 residues. V was shortened by 4 bases and J by 5 bases, with 9 bases between the two germline ends. The CDR3 spells CASSSGVTEAFF. CDR3 sequence (DNA): TGTGCCAGCAGCTCAGGGGTGACTGAAGCTTTCTTT.

The chain couples TRBV4-1 to TRBJ2-2; possible D gene TRBD1, 6 bases. Germline assignment: CDR1 MGHRA and CDR2 YSYEKL. V was shortened by 1 base and J by 4 bases, with 19 bases between the two germline ends. The CDR3 length is 18 residues. CDR3 coding DNA: TGCGCCAGCAGCCAAGTTGTCGCTCCGGGACATCGCACCGGGGAGCTGTTTTTT. It specifies CASSQVVAPGHRTGELFF.

The genes are TRBV5-1 and TRBJ1-1; TRBD1 is a possible D gene (6 bases). CDR1 is SGHRS, CDR2 YFSETQ, per germline. V shed 4 bases and J shed 1 base, with 23 bases lying between them. The CDR3 sequence is 18 residues long. CDR3 in amino acids: CASSQTLRDTFPNTEAFF. CDR3 nucleotide sequence: TGCGCCAGCAGCCAAACACTCCGGGACACCTTCCCGAACACTGAAGCTTTCTTT.

This rearrangement joins TRBV6-1 to TRBJ1-1, with TRBD1 as a possible D gene (5 bases). This CDR3 is 12 amino acids long. Germline loops: CDR1 MNHNS, CDR2 SASEGT. The V gene lost 6 bases and the J gene lost 2 bases, with 7 bases spanning the gap. CDR3 bases: TGTGCCAGCAGGGGACCTAACACTGAAGCTTTCTTT. Translating gives CASRGPNTEAFF.

There are a few counts of this clone. The chain couples TRBV6-4 to TRBJ1-1; D is undetermined. The CDR3 is 12 residues long. Germline lookup yields CDR1 MRHNA and CDR2 SNTAGT. V lost 2 bases, J lost 4 bases, and 5 bases lay in between. The CDR3: CASSDGSTEAFF. The CDR3 bases are TGTGCCAGCAGTGACGGGTCCACTGAAGCTTTCTTT.

The rearrangement joins TRBV5-5 to TRBJ2-5; 15 bases align to TRBD2. J lost 3 bases, V lost 4 bases, and 4 bases had no gene match. The CDR3 has 16 amino acids. From germline, CDR1 is SGHKS and CDR2 YYEKEE (reference sequence). CDR3 amino acids: CASSPGTSGRKETQYF. The DNA of the CDR3 is TGTGCCAGCAGCCCGGGGACTAGCGGGAGGAAAGAGACCCAGTACTTC. Full variable domain (missing parts from reference TRBV5-5 and TRBJ2-5): DAGVTQSPTHLIKTRGQQVTLRCSPISGHKSVSWYQQVLGQGPQFIFQYYEKEERGRGNFPDRFSARQFPNYSSELNVNALLLGDSALYLCASSPGTSGRKETQYFGPGTRLLVL.

This chain uses TRBV5-1 with TRBJ1-1, with TRBD1 matching 9 bases. The CDR3 consists of 12 residues. Germline loops: CDR1 SGHRS, CDR2 YFSETQ. The trim removed 4 bases at V and 8 bases at J, leaving 3 bases unmatched. This CDR3 is CASSRTGAEAFF. In DNA form, the CDR3 reads TGCGCCAGCAGCAGGACAGGGGCCGAAGCTTTCTTT. Full variable domain (rest looked up from reference TRBV5-1 and TRBJ1-1): KAGVTQTPRYLIKTRGQQVTLSCSPISGHRSVSWYQQTPGQGLQFLFEYFSETQRNKGNFPGRFSGRQFSNSRSEMNVSTLELGDSALYLCASSRTGAEAFFGQGTRLTVV.